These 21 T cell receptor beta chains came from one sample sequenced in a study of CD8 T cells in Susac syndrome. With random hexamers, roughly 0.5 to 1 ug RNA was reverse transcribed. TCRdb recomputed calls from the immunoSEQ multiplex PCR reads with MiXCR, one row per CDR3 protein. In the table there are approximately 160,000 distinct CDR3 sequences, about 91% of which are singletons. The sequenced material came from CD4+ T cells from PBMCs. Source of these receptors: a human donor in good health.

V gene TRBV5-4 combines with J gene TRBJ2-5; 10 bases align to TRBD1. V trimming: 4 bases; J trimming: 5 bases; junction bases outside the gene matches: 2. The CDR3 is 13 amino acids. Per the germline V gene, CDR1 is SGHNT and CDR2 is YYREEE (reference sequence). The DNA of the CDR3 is TGTGCCAGCAGCAAGGGACAGGGGGAGACCCAGTACTTC. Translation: CASSKGQGETQYF.

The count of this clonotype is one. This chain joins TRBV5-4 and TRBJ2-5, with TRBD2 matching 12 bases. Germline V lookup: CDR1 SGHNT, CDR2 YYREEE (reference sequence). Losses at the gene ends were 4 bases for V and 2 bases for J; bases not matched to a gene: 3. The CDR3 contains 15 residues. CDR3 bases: TGTGCCAGCAGCAAAGGACTAGCGGGGCAAGAGACCCAGTACTTC. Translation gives CASSKGLAGQETQYF.

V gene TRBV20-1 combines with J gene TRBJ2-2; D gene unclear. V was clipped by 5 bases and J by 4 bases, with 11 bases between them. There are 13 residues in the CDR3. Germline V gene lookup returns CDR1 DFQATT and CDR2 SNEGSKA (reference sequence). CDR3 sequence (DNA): TGCAGTGCTCCCGGGCTATCCACCGGGGAGCTGTTTTTT. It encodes CSAPGLSTGELFF.

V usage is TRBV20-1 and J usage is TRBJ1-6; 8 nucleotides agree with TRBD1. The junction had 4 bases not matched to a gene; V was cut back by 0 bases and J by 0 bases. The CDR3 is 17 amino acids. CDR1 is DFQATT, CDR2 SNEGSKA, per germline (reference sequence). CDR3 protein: CSAREGTGSSYNSPLHF. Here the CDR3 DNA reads TGCAGTGCTAGAGAGGGGACAGGTAGCTCCTATAATTCACCCCTCCACTTT.

The CDR3 coding sequence is TGTGCCAGCAGCCATGCCCCGGACAGCACAGATACGCAGTATTTT. This encodes CASSHAPDSTDTQYF. The chain has TRBV6-6 and TRBJ2-3; D unresolved. Trimming pared 6 bases from V and 0 bases from J, leaving 13 bases between. Per the germline V gene, CDR1 is MNHNY and CDR2 is SVGAGI (reference sequence). The CDR3 length is 15 residues.

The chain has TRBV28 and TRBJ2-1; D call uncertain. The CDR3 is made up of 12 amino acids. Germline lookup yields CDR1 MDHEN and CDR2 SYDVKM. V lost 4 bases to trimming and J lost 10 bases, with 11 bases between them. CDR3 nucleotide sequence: TGTGCCAGCAGTTCCCATAGCCGCGAGCAGTTCTTC. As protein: CASSSHSREQFF.

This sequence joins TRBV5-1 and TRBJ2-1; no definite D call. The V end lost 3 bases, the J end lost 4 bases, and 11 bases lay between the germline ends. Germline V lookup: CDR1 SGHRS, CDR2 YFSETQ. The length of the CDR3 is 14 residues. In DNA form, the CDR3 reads TGCGCCAGCAGCTCCGGGCTCCCATACAATGAGCAGTTCTTC. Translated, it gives CASSSGLPYNEQFF.

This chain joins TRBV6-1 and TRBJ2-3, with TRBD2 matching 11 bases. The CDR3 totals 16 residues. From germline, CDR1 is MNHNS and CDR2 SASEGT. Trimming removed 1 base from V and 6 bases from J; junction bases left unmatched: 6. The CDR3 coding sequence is TGTGCCAGCAGTGAAGTGCTAGCGGGAGGCAGGGATACGCAGTATTTT. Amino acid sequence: CASSEVLAGGRDTQYF.

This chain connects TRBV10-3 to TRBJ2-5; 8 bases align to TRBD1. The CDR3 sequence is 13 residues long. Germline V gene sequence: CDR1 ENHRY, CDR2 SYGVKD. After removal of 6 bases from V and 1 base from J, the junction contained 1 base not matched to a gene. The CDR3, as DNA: TGTGCCATCAGCAGGGGGCTCCAAGAGACCCAGTACTTC. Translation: CAISRGLQETQYF.

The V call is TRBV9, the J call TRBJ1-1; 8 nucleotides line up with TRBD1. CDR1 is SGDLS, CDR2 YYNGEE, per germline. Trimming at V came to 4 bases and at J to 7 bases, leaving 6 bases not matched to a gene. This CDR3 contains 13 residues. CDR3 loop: CASSSDRAFEAFF. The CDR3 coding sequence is TGTGCCAGCAGCTCGGACAGGGCCTTTGAAGCTTTCTTT.

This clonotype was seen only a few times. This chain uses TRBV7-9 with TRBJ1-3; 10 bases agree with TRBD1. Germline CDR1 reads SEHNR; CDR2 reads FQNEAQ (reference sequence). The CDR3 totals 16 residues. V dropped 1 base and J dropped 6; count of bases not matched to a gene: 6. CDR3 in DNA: TGTGCCAGCAGCTTAGGAGGGACAGGGGCTGCAAACACCATATATTTT. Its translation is CASSLGGTGAANTIYF.

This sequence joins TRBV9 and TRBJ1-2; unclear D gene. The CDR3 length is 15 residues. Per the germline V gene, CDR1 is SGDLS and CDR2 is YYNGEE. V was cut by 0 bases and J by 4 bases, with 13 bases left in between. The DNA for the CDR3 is TGTGCCAGCAGCGTAGATGGTCGGAGCCCCTATGGCTACACCTTC. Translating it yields CASSVDGRSPYGYTF.

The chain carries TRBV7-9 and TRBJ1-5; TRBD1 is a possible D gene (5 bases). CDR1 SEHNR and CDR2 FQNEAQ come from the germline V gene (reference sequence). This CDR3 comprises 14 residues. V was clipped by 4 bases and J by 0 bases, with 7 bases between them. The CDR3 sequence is CASSSGFSNQPQHF. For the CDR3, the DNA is TGTGCCAGCAGCTCAGGGTTTAGCAATCAGCCCCAGCATTTT.

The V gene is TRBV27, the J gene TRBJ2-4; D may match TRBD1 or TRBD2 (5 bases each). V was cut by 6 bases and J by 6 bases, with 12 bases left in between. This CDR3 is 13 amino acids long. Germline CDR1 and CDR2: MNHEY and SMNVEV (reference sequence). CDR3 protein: CASSLGVRNIQYF. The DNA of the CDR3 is TGTGCCAGCAGCCTGGGGGTCAGAAACATTCAGTACTTC.

CDR3 residues: CSVDTQYF. CDR3 DNA: TGCAGCGTTGATACGCAGTATTTT. This chain links TRBV29-1 with TRBJ2-3; D is ambiguous. Germline V CDR1 and CDR2: SQVTM, ANQGSEA. The V gene lost 3 bases and the J gene lost 8 bases, with 0 bases spanning the gap. CDR3 length: 8 amino acids.

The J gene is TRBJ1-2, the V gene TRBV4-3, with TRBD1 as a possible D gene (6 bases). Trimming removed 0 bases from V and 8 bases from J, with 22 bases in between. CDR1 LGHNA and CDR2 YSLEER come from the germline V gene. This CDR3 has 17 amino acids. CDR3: CASSQDIIRGPHGGYTF. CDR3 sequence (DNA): TGCGCCAGCAGCCAAGATATTATCAGGGGACCCCATGGCGGCTACACCTTC.

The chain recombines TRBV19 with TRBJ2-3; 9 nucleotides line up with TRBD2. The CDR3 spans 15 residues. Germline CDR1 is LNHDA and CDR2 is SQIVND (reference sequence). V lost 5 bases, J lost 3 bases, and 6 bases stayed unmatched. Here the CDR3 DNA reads TGTGCCAGTAGTCACGCTAGCGGGACAACAGATACGCAGTATTTT. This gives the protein CASSHASGTTDTQYF. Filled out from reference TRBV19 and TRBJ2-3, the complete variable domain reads DGGITQSPKYLFRKEGQNVTLSCEQNLNHDAMYWYRQDPGQGLRLIYYSQIVNDFQKGDIAEGYSVSREKKESFPLTVTSAQKNPTAFYLCASSHASGTTDTQYFGPGTRLTVL.

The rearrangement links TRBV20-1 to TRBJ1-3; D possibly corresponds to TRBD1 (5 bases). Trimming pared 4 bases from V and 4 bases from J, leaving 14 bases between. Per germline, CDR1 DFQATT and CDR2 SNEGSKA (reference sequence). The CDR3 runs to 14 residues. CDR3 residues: CSAMRQGGGNTIYF. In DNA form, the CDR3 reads TGCAGTGCTATGAGGCAGGGCGGAGGAAACACCATATATTTT.

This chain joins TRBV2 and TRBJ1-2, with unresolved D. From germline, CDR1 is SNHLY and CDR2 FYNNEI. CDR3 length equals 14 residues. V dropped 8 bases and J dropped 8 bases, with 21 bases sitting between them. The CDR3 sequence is CASGGVAVEVGYTF. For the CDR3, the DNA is TGTGCCAGCGGCGGTGTGGCAGTCGAGGTCGGCTACACCTTC.

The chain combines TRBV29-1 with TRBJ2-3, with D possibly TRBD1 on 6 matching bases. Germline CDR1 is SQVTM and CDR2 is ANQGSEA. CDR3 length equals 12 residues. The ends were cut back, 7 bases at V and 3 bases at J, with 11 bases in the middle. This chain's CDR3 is CSAGQSTDTQYF. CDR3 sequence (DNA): TGCAGCGCCGGACAGTCTACAGATACGCAGTATTTT.

The CDR3 loop is CASTDGYTEAFF. As DNA, the CDR3 is TGTGCCAGCACGGACGGTTACACTGAAGCTTTCTTT. V usage is TRBV3-1 and J usage is TRBJ1-1; D call uncertain. In germline, CDR1 is LGHDT, CDR2 YNNKEL (reference sequence). The V end was cut by 7 bases, the J end by 3 bases, with 9 bases between. This CDR3 has 12 amino acids.